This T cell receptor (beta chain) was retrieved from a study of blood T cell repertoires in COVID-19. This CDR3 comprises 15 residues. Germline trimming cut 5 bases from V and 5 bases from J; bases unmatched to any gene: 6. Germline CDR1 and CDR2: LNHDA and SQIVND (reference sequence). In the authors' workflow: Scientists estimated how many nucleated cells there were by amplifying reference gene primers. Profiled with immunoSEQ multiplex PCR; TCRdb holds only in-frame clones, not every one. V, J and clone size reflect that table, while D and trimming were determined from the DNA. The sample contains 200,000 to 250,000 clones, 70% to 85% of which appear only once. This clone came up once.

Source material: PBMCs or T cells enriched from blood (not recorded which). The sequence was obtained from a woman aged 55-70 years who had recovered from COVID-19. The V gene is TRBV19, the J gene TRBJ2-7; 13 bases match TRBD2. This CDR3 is CASSSGLAGIHEQYF. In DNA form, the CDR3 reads TGTGCCAGTAGTTCGGGACTAGCGGGAATCCACGAGCAGTACTTC.